The T cell receptor (beta chain) described here comes from a study of blood T cell repertoires in COVID-19. Repertoires were generated with immunoSEQ multiplex PCR, while TCRdb's copy carries only in-frame clones and drops some. The data show 6,000 to 7,000 clones, about nine tenths seen once. V was pared by 4 bases and J by 13 bases, with 19 bases of the junction left unmatched. CDR3 length: 16 amino acids. Germline V gene data show CDR1 as SGHNT and CDR2 as YYREEE (reference sequence). V and J are TRBV5-4 and TRBJ1-4, with 7 bases identical to TRBD1. The TCR comes from a human donor in a cohort sampled during active COVID-19. Sequenced sample: peripheral blood. The CDR3 bases are TGTGCCAGCAGCGCTAATTCCGGGACAGAGGCTAGAAGACTGTTTTTT. As protein: CASSANSGTEARRLFF.